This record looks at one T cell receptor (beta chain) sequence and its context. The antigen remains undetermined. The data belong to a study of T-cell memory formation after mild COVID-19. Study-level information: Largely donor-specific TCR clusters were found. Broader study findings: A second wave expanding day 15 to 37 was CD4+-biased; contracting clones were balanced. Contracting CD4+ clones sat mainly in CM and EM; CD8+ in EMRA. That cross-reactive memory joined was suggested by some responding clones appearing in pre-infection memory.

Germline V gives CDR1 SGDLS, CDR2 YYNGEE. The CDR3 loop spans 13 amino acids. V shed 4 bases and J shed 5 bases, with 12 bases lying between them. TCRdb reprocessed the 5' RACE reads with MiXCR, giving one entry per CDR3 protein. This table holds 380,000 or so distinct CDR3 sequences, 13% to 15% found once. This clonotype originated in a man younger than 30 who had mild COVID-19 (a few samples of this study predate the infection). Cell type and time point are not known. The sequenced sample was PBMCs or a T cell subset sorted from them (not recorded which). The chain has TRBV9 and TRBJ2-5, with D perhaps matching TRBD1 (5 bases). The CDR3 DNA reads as TGTGCCAGCAGCAAGGGGTTCGAGGAGACCCAGTACTTC. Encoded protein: CASSKGFEETQYF.